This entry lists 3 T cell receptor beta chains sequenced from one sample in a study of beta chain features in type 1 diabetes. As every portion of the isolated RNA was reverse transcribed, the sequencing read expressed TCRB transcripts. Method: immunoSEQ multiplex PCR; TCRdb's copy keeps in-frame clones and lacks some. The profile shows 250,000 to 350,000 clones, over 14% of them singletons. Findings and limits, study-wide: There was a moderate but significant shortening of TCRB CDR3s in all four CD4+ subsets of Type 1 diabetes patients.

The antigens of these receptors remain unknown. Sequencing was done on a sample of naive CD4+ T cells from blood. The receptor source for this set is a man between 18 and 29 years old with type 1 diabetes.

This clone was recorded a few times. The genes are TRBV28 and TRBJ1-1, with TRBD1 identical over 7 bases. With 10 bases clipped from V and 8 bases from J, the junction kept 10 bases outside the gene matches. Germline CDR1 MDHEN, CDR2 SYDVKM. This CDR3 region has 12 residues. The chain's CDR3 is CATWTGSREAFF. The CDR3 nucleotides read TGTGCCACCTGGACAGGCTCTAGAGAAGCTTTCTTT.

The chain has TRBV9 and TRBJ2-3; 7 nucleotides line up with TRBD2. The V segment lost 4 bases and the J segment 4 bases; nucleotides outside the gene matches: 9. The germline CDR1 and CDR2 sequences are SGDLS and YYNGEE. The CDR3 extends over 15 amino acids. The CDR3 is CASSPSGAPPDTQYF. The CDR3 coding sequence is TGTGCCAGCAGCCCTAGCGGAGCCCCCCCAGATACGCAGTATTTT.

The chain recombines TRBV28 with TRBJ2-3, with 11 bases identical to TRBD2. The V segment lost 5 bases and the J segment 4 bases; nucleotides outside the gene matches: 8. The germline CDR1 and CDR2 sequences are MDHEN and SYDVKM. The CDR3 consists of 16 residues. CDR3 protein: CASSPHSGRAPDTQYF. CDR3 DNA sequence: TGTGCCAGCAGTCCTCATAGCGGGAGGGCCCCAGATACGCAGTATTTT.